The 18 T cell receptor beta chains presented below share a single source sample, sequenced in a study of T-cell memory formation after mild COVID-19. In TCRdb, the 5' RACE reads were re-called with MiXCR into one record per CDR3 protein. The sample carries a few hundred thousand distinct CDR3 sequences, approximately 27% recorded once. The sample taken for sequencing was PBMCs or a T cell subset sorted from them (not recorded which). The source is an adult woman who had mild COVID-19 (a few samples of this study predate the infection). Cell type and time point are not known.

This clonotype showed up just a few times. CDR3 sequence: CASSEASGGQETQYF. The CDR3 DNA follows: TGTGCCAGCAGTGAAGCTAGCGGGGGACAAGAGACCCAGTACTTC. The chain has TRBV6-1 and TRBJ2-5, with 9 bases lining up with TRBD2. The CDR3 extends over 15 amino acids. Trimming removed 0 bases from V and 2 bases from J; junction bases left unmatched: 1. Germline V gives CDR1 MNHNS, CDR2 SASEGT.

The rearrangement links TRBV6-5 to TRBJ1-3; weak D call: TRBD1 (5 bases). The CDR3 is 14 amino acids. The V and J ends lost 6 bases and 0 bases respectively, with 9 bases between them. Germline lookup yields CDR1 MNHEY and CDR2 SVGAGI. For the CDR3, the DNA is TGTGCCAGCAGACAGAGGGGCTCTGGAAACACCATATATTTT. It translates to CASRQRGSGNTIYF.

The rearrangement links TRBV25-1 to TRBJ2-5; D gene uncertain. This CDR3 contains 14 residues. Per germline, CDR1 MGHDK and CDR2 SYGVNS. Trimming shortened V by 1 base and J by 5 bases, and 11 bases separated the two germline ends. The CDR3, as DNA: TGTGCCAGCAGTGAATGGAAGGACGGGGAGACCCAGTACTTC. Protein: CASSEWKDGETQYF. Filled out from reference TRBV25-1 and TRBJ2-5, the complete variable domain reads EADIYQTPRYLVIGTGKKITLECSQTMGHDKMYWYQQDPGMELHLIHYSYGVNSTEKGDLSSESTVSRIRTEHFPLTLESARPSHTSQYLCASSEWKDGETQYFGPGTRLLVL.

This clonotype was detected only a few times. The chain uses TRBV7-2 and TRBJ2-7; 10 positions match TRBD2. Germline V gene lookup returns CDR1 SGHTA and CDR2 FQGNSA. The CDR3 consists of 16 residues. The V and J ends lost 3 bases and 5 bases, in that order; junction bases with no gene match: 10. The CDR3 sequence: CASSLTLAGGFHEQYF. In DNA form, the CDR3 reads TGTGCCAGCAGCTTGACCTTAGCGGGAGGTTTCCACGAGCAGTACTTC.

This clonotype was seen a few times. J is TRBJ2-7 and V is TRBV5-6; D not certain. This CDR3 has 15 amino acids. Germline CDR1 and CDR2: SGHDT and YYEEEE. Trimming stripped 0 bases from V and 0 bases from J, with 10 bases between. The CDR3 loop is CASSLASLFSYEQYF. The CDR3 DNA is TGTGCCAGCAGCTTGGCGTCACTCTTCTCCTACGAGCAGTACTTC.

This clonotype has ten or more counts. V usage is TRBV7-9 and J usage is TRBJ1-1; D gene uncertain. The CDR3 contains 12 residues. Germline-derived CDR1 and CDR2 are SEHNR and FQNEAQ (reference sequence). Trimming pared 1 base from V and 4 bases from J, leaving 4 bases between. Written as DNA, the CDR3 is TGTGCCAGCAGCTTAGGAGTCACTGAAGCTTTCTTT. Translated, it gives CASSLGVTEAFF.

The chain carries TRBV7-9 and TRBJ1-2, with D maybe TRBD1 (6 bases). V dropped 1 base and J dropped 3 bases, with 12 bases sitting between them. The germline CDR1 and CDR2 sequences are SEHNR and FQNEAQ (reference sequence). The CDR3 is 15 residues long. The CDR3 bases are TGTGCCAGCAGCTTAGGACCCAAGGGGGACTATGGCTACACCTTC. The encoded protein is CASSLGPKGDYGYTF. Supplemented by reference TRBV7-9 and TRBJ1-2, the full variable domain reads DTGVSQNPRHKITKRGQNVTFRCDPISEHNRLYWYRQTLGQGPEFLTYFQNEAQLEKSRLLSDRFSAERPKGSFSTLEIQRTEQGDSAMYLCASSLGPKGDYGYTFGSGTRLTVV.

This clonotype turned up a few times. The V gene is TRBV7-6, the J gene TRBJ2-1; D might be TRBD1 or TRBD2, each matching 5 bases. CDR1 is SGHVS, CDR2 FNYEAQ, per germline. The CDR3 contains 14 residues. Between the trimmed V and J ends, which lost 5 bases and 6 bases, there was a span of 14 bases. Here the CDR3 reads CASSRYRGTNEQFF. The DNA of the CDR3 is TGTGCCAGCAGCCGGTACAGAGGGACCAATGAGCAGTTCTTC.

In this sample, this clonotype turned up a few times. The CDR3 region is CASTNSQVAYEQYF. The CDR3 bases are TGTGCCAGCACCAATTCCCAGGTGGCCTACGAGCAGTACTTC. The chain links TRBV6-2 or TRBV6-3 to TRBJ2-7; D is unresolved. The CDR3 covers 14 residues. Germline V CDR1 and CDR2: MNHEY, SVGEGT. Deletions cut 7 bases from V and 2 bases from J, with 15 bases between.

Remarks on this clonotype: Its ends do not fully match the called genes, so a read error is possible. V and J are TRBV2 and TRBJ2-5; no definite D call. The germline gives CDR1 SNHLY, CDR2 FYNNEI. This CDR3 is built from 11 residues. The CDR3 protein is CSSSAEETQYF. The CDR3 bases are TGTTCCAGCAGTGCCGAAGAGACCCAGTACTTC. Full variable domain (rest looked up from reference TRBV2 and TRBJ2-5): EPEVTQTPSHQVTQMGQEVILRCVPISNHLYFYWYRQILGQKVEFLVSFYNNEISEKSEIFDDQFSVERPDGSNFTLKIRSTKLEDSAMYFCSSSAEETQYFGPGTRLLVL.

The genes are TRBV12-3 or TRBV12-4 and TRBJ1-1, with 8 bases lining up with TRBD1. This CDR3 region has 14 residues. V was clipped by 4 bases and J by 5 bases; unmatched bases: 6. CDR3 bases: TGTGCCAGCAGTTCGGCAGGGGGCTTGACTGAAGCTTTCTTT. Its translation is CASSSAGGLTEAFF.

This clonotype showed up just a few times. In DNA, the CDR3 is TGCGCCAGCAGCCAAGTGTCACAGGGCTCCTACAATGAGCAGTTCTTC. This codes for CASSQVSQGSYNEQFF. The chain joins TRBV4-1 to TRBJ2-1; possible D gene TRBD1, 6 bases. V was clipped by 1 base and J by 0 bases, with 10 bases between them. There are 16 residues in the CDR3. Germline V gene lookup returns CDR1 MGHRA and CDR2 YSYEKL.

The chain carries TRBV11-3 and TRBJ1-1; 7 nucleotides agree with TRBD1. Germline values: CDR1 SGHNT, CDR2 YENEEA. Trimming removed 5 bases from V and 11 bases from J; junction bases left unmatched: 5. This CDR3 region has 11 residues. In DNA form, the CDR3 reads TGTGCCAGCAGCCGGGGACAGTACGCTTTCTTT. It specifies CASSRGQYAFF.

This chain uses TRBV29-1 with TRBJ2-7; weak D call: TRBD2 (7 bases). Deletions cut 2 bases from V and 5 bases from J, with 10 bases between. From germline, CDR1 is SQVTM and CDR2 ANQGSEA. The CDR3 loop spans 12 amino acids. CDR3 protein: CSVEMGGHEQYF. CDR3 DNA sequence: TGCAGCGTTGAAATGGGGGGGCACGAGCAGTACTTC.

This rearrangement joins TRBV6-6 to TRBJ1-5, with a tentative D call TRBD1 (5 bases). With 8 bases removed from V and 4 bases from J, the gap between germline ends came to 18 bases. The length of the CDR3 is 15 residues. Germline CDR1 MNHNY, CDR2 SVGAGI (reference sequence). CDR3 sequence reads: CASSHFDRLNQPQHF. CDR3 DNA sequence: TGTGCCAGCTCTCATTTTGACAGATTGAATCAGCCCCAGCATTTT.

This clonotype was observed a handful of times. The chain couples TRBV5-1 to TRBJ2-6; possible D gene TRBD2, 6 bases. Trimming removed 5 bases from V and 0 bases from J, with 9 bases in between. Germline V gives CDR1 SGHRS, CDR2 YFSETQ. The CDR3 extends over 15 amino acids. CDR3 residues: CASRGGGSGANVLTF. Here the CDR3 DNA reads TGCGCCAGCAGGGGAGGAGGCTCTGGGGCCAACGTCCTGACTTTC.

V and J are TRBV3-1 and TRBJ2-1; tentatively, D is TRBD2 (6 bases). The CDR3 length is 13 residues. The V end lost 5 bases, the J end lost 10 bases, and 15 bases lay between the germline ends. CDR1 is LGHDT, CDR2 YNNKEL, per germline (reference sequence). CDR3 nucleotides: TGTGCCAGCAGCGTTAGTGAGGAGGGAGAGCAGTTCTTC. The encoded protein is CASSVSEEGEQFF.

This clonotype came up a few times. The chain recombines TRBV5-4 with TRBJ2-7; TRBD2 agrees at 13 bases. This CDR3 contains 15 residues. Trimming cost V 3 bases and J 4 bases; bases outside gene matches: 4. From germline, CDR1 is SGHNT and CDR2 YYREEE (reference sequence). CDR3: CASSSGTSGIYEQYF. CDR3 coding DNA: TGTGCCAGCAGCTCGGGGACTAGCGGGATTTACGAGCAGTACTTC.